Reported below is one T cell receptor beta chain. The antigen it recognizes is unknown. The sample holds no much larger clone one base away, and base qualities are not on file. V is shortened by 4 bases, J by 7 bases, and the region joining them spans 13 bases. CDR1 and CDR2, looked up from the germline V gene, are MNHEY and SVGAGI. The CDR3, from cysteine to phenylalanine, totals 13 residues. Left in the record is the CDR3 DNA by itself, 39 bases read in frame from the first base. Only healthy Caucasian donors were included. Three pairs of female monozygotic twins, all aged about 18 to 29 years, made up the twin cohort. Positive isolation kits from Invitrogen were used to isolate CD4+ and CD8+ T cell populations. This record belongs to a study of identical twins (dated by TCRdb to the mid-2010s). Background for the entire study: TCR alpha and beta repertoires from monozygotic twins, unrelated adults of various ages and cord blood were deep-sequenced to test whether fetal clonotypes persist. Replicate twin experiments were performed at different times using different library preparation protocols to rule out contamination. Results and caveats for the whole study, not just this receptor: In monozygotic twins, out-of-frame TCR alpha sharing was systematically underestimated by recombination models, although the models agreed with sharing between unrelated individuals. Zero-insertion analyses could be partly confounded by invariant T cells such as MAIT and iNKT, although diverse VJ usage argued against such confounding for most clonotypes. Because the same donors could not be followed over many years, conclusions were based on cross-sectional statistical analysis. A weaker excess of twin sharing was found in beta out-of-frame sequences because the signal-to-noise ratio was lowered by fewer shared sequences. Compared with coincidental sharing between unrelated individuals, an excess of low generation-probability sequences was observed among out-of-frame TCR alpha sequences shared between twins. Fewer insertions were carried by abundant cord blood beta clonotypes; a weaker similar trend was observed in young adult naive repertoires, while no such trend was observed in memory repertoires.

Library construction relied on 5' RACE. The sequencing machine was an Illumina HiSeq 2000. A universal primer binding site was introduced by template switching, and a unique molecular identifier was present in the final cDNA, enabling accurate counting of TCR cDNA molecules. Specific primers in the conserved constant-segment region were used to synthesize first-strand cDNA for TCR alpha and beta chains. To control for contamination, every cDNA library carried two barcodes: a SMART-Mk sample barcode plus Illumina barcodes. TruSeq adapter sequences, together with Illumina sample barcodes, were added in two successive PCR steps. TCR alpha and beta cDNA libraries were sequenced on the Illumina HiSeq platform with custom primers. The original pipeline was this. MiGEC was used to process raw reads and extract unique molecular identifiers, and MiXCR was used to find CDR3 positions. For each individual, recombination models were inferred using an EM algorithm with the repgenHMM and IGoR tools. The tcR package in R was used for shared clonotype analysis, with sharing normalized by the product of cloneset sizes. To study raw recombination without the effects of thymic and clonal selection, out-of-frame nonproductive sequences were analyzed. Using fastp trimming at Q25 and MiXCR clonotype assembly, TCRdb reanalyzed the public sequencing data and kept in-frame beta chains. Merged by CDR3 protein, the rows form single entries marked with the most common genes and DNA. TCRdb, not the original authors, processed these V and J calls. This sample has about 340,000 distinct CDR3 sequences in its table, and more than 9% of those were observed once. The ten largest clones take up around 7.8% of the sample.

These data also formed part of another study, on yellow fever vaccine responses in identical twins. The second study reports: The authors reported that the T cell response to vaccination in identical twins appeared partly convergent and partly personalized. The study precisely tracked vaccine-responding T cell clones in identical twins.

Sequencing was done on a sample of CD8+ T cells sorted from blood. The sequence was obtained from a young woman in good health. The chain is assembled from TRBV6-5 and TRBJ1-2, with no confidently assigned D gene. In nucleotide form, the sequence is TGTGCCAGCAGTTTGGCCAGCGGAGGTGGCTACACCTTC. This gives the protein CASSLASGGGYTF.